This T cell receptor beta chain was obtained from a study of shared clonotypes between healthy human individuals. Study information: A couple of women and a few men aged 18 to 49 made up the donors.

Study-wide results and limits: Clonotypes shared by all four donors outscored non-shared clonotypes in generation probability. As a rule, naive subsets had a larger estimated richness than memory subsets.

Sequencing was performed with immunoSEQ multiplex PCR; in TCRdb, only in-frame clones are kept and a portion is missing. Of about 1,900,000 clones in the sample, roughly 95% were seen once. Turning to this clone: Its antigen is still unknown.

Naive CD8 cells, CD45RO-negative and positively selected for CCR7, excluded terminally differentiated effector memory CD45RA+ cells. Adult donors, all healthy and HIV-negative, had no recent acute infections or vaccinations. The CDR3 has 17 residues. Germline values: CDR1 MGHRA, CDR2 YSYEKL. V shed 0 bases and J 1 base; nucleotides not matched to a gene: 5. The chain combines TRBV4-1 with TRBJ2-3, with TRBD2 matching over 9 bases. Sequencing used naive CD8+ T cells sorted from blood. The TCR comes from a man between 18 and 29 years old in good health. The DNA of the CDR3 is TGCGCCAGCAGCCAAGATTGGCGGGGGGGAGGCACAGATACGCAGTATTTT. It translates to CASSQDWRGGGTDTQYF.